These T cell receptor beta chains were read from a single sample in a study of Tregs in tolerant kidney transplant recipients. Data came from immunoSEQ multiplex PCR; TCRdb stores just in-frame clones and leaves some out. The sample lists under 90,000 clones; 90% to 95% were seen once. Sequenced here: CD4+ T cells from blood (PBMCs), sampled 24 months after the transplant. The receptors come from a human patient who received a combined kidney and bone marrow transplant. Among the T cells, some may be from the graft donor. Both conserved end residues are part of each CDR3. The D gene is left open where the match is weak. Not all rows give a size; the values are once, few, many and, for expanded clones, a class.

v_call	d_call	clone_size	j_call	cdr3_nt	cdr3_aa
TRBV6-5	-	-	TRBJ1-5	TGTGCCAGCAGTTCCAACGTAGACAGGTCTGGTCAGCCCCAGCATTTT	CASSSNVDRSGQPQHF
TRBV13	TRBD2	-	TRBJ2-5	TGTGCCAGCAGCGCTAGCGGGGTTTTGAGGGAGACCCAGTACTTC	CASSASGVLRETQYF
TRBV5-1	TRBD1	-	TRBJ2-5	TGCGCCAGCAGCCCCAGGGGGCTTGAAGAGACCCAGTACTTC	CASSPRGLEETQYF
TRBV18	TRBD2	-	TRBJ2-3	TGTGCCAGCTCACCGCGCCGTAGCGGGTCTCAAGTCCGGATGGCAGATACGCAGTATTTT	CASSPRRSGSQVRMADTQYF
TRBV9	TRBD2	-	TRBJ2-1	TGTGCCAGCAGCATAGGACTAGCGGGGGGGCCCTGGTTAAATGAGCAGTTCTTC	CASSIGLAGGPWLNEQFF
TRBV13	-	once	TRBJ1-1	TGTGCCAGCAGCTTAGAGGGGAGGGGGAGGGCTAACACTGAAGCTTTCTTT	CASSLEGRGRANTEAFF
TRBV6-5	-	-	TRBJ2-3	TGTGCCAGCAAGGTGGGGGGTGGCACAGATACGCAGTATTTT	CASKVGGGTDTQYF
TRBV4-1	-	once	TRBJ2-7	TGCGCCAGCAGCCAAGGGGCCAGGGGTTCCTACGAGCAGTACTTC	CASSQGARGSYEQYF
TRBV10-1	-	-	TRBJ2-7	TGCGCCAGCATGGAGACAGTAAACTACGAGCAGTACTTC	CASMETVNYEQYF
TRBV7-9	-	-	TRBJ1-2	TGTGCCAGCAGCTCGCAGGGTAATGGCTACACCTTC	CASSSQGNGYTF
TRBV30	-	once	TRBJ1-3	TGTGCCTGGACCATAAGGGGCTCTGGAAACACCATATATTTT	CAWTIRGSGNTIYF
TRBV10-3	TRBD1	few	TRBJ2-2	TGTGCCACCTCTGGACAGGGGGCCGTCTCCGGGGAGCTGTTTTTT	CATSGQGAVSGELFF
TRBV13	-	-	TRBJ2-2	TGTGCCAGCAGCTTAAGCAGGGAACCCGGGGAGCTGTTTTTT	CASSLSREPGELFF
TRBV5-4	TRBD2	-	TRBJ2-7	TGTGCCAGCAGGTCTAGCGGGAGCTCCTACGAGCAGTACTTC	CASRSSGSSYEQYF
TRBV9	-	-	TRBJ2-4	TGTGCCAGCAGCGTAGGCGCCCCCAAAAACATTCAGTACTTC	CASSVGAPKNIQYF
TRBV18	TRBD2	-	TRBJ2-1	TGTGCCAGCTCACCTATAGCGGGGGGCTACAATGAGCAGTTCTTC	CASSPIAGGYNEQFF
TRBV6-5	-	-	TRBJ1-1	TGTGCCAGCAAAGGGGATTTCTTCAACACTGAAGCTTTCTTT	CASKGDFFNTEAFF